The 25 T cell receptor beta chains below all came from one sample that was sequenced in a study of neoadjuvant anti-PD-1 for oral cavity cancer (dated by TCRdb to the early 2020s). Library preparation used the immunoSEQ multiplex PCR assay. This immuneACCESS table, as held by TCRdb, lists in-frame sequences with V and J called but not all clones. Of the missing ones, under half trace to an unresolved V gene in checked studies; the others have no known cause. The sample data list about 12,000 clones, and about 71% of these were observed just once. Around 2.7% of the sample is in the top ten clones. The time point label on this specimen signifies: after neoadjuvant nivolumab, at surgical resection. Material: PBMCs, obtained after nivolumab (anti-PD-1) treatment. These receptors were obtained from a person aged 35 to 85 with oral cavity squamous cell carcinoma.

This chain connects TRBV6-6 to TRBJ2-1; possibly TRBD2 for D (5 bases). Trimming removed 6 bases from V and 5 bases from J, with 20 bases in between. This CDR3 comprises 16 residues. Germline loops: CDR1 MNHNY, CDR2 SVGAGI (reference sequence). CDR3 nucleotide sequence: TGTGCCAGCAGCCTCCTGGGCGGGTTTTTGCACAATGAGCAGTTCTTC. This sequence encodes CASSLLGGFLHNEQFF.

The J gene is TRBJ2-7, the V gene TRBV6-6; 8 nucleotides align to TRBD2. This CDR3 is 15 amino acids long. The V gene end was trimmed by 6 bases and the J gene end by 3 bases; junction bases not matched to a gene: 10. CDR1 and CDR2 from the germline V gene are MNHNY and SVGAGI (reference sequence). The CDR3 nucleotides read TGTGCCAGCAGCGAAGGACTAGCATTCGTCTACGAGCAGTACTTC. Translated: CASSEGLAFVYEQYF.

The chain links TRBV27 to TRBJ2-7; 10 bases map to TRBD2. V trimming: 3 bases; J trimming: 6 bases; junction bases outside the gene matches: 23. Germline assignment: CDR1 MNHEY and CDR2 SMNVEV (reference sequence). The CDR3 has 20 amino acids. The CDR3 spells CASSFSTRPGLAPTVGEQYF. The CDR3 coding sequence is TGTGCCAGCAGTTTCTCGACCCGACCGGGACTAGCGCCGACCGTGGGCGAGCAGTACTTC.

This chain connects TRBV7-3 to TRBJ2-7, with D hard to call. CDR3 size: 15 residues. V lost 5 bases and J lost 0, with 14 bases in between. Per germline, CDR1 SGHTA and CDR2 FQGTGA. CDR3 sequence (DNA): TGTGCCAGCAGCCCCTTTGCAGCCAGCTCCTACGAGCAGTACTTC. This gives the protein CASSPFAASSYEQYF.

The chain uses TRBV7-6 and TRBJ2-7; D call uncertain. CDR1 and CDR2 from the germline V gene are SGHVS and FNYEAQ. The length of the CDR3 is 15 residues. The V gene lost 5 bases and the J gene lost 1 base, with 15 bases spanning the gap. The CDR3 here is CASSPRYRRSYEQYF. Written as DNA, the CDR3 is TGTGCCAGCAGCCCCCGGTATCGTCGTTCCTACGAGCAGTACTTC.

In its sample, this clone was seen once. V and J are TRBV10-3 and TRBJ1-2; weak D call: TRBD1 (5 bases). The CDR3 has 16 amino acids. Trimming stripped 7 bases from V and 0 bases from J, with 18 bases between. Per germline, CDR1 ENHRY and CDR2 SYGVKD. CDR3 DNA: TGTGCCATCACGCACCAGGGAAAGGGGTCTAACTATGGCTACACCTTC. This sequence encodes CAITHQGKGSNYGYTF.

The rearrangement joins TRBV30 to TRBJ1-1, with D unclear. Trimming took off 0 bases at V and 4 bases at J, with 9 bases between the two ends. This CDR3 is built from 13 residues. CDR1 and CDR2 from the germline V gene are GTSNPN and SVGIG (reference sequence). This chain's CDR3 is CAWSVMASTEAFF. Here the CDR3 DNA reads TGTGCCTGGAGTGTAATGGCGAGCACTGAAGCTTTCTTT.

This clone is a singleton in its sample. The chain links TRBV5-6 to TRBJ1-1; D not resolved. The germline V gene has CDR1 SGHDT and CDR2 YYEEEE. The CDR3 runs to 14 residues. Trimming removed 1 base from V and 7 bases from J, with 14 bases in between. The CDR3 nucleotides read TGTGCCAGCAGCTTGCCTGACTTGGCGAGTGAAGCTTTCTTT. This gives the protein CASSLPDLASEAFF. The complete variable domain, with remaining parts taken from reference TRBV5-6 and TRBJ1-1, reads DAGVTQSPTHLIKTRGQQVTLRCSPKSGHDTVSWYQQALGQGPQFIFQYYEEEERQRGNFPDRFSGHQFPNYSSELNVNALLLGDSALYLCASSLPDLASEAFFGQGTRLTVV.

The chain uses TRBV10-3 and TRBJ1-1, with 7 bases fitting TRBD1. Germline V CDR1 and CDR2: ENHRY, SYGVKD. The CDR3 runs 13 residues. V was clipped by 10 bases and J by 1 base; unmatched bases: 6. CDR3 nucleotides: TGTGCCACCTTCGCAGGGGGGAACACTGAAGCTTTCTTT. It is translated as CATFAGGNTEAFF.

A few counts support this clone. The chain is built from TRBV10-3 and TRBJ1-2; tentatively, D is TRBD1 (6 bases). CDR1 is ENHRY and CDR2 is SYGVKD in the germline V gene. The length of the CDR3 is 14 residues. V dropped 2 bases and J dropped 4 bases, with 11 bases sitting between them. CDR3 loop: CAISEEQGFYGYTF. CDR3 coding DNA: TGTGCCATCAGTGAGGAACAGGGCTTCTATGGCTACACCTTC.

The V and J genes are TRBV15 and TRBJ2-7; TRBD1 aligns across 7 bases. The CDR3 runs to 16 residues. V shed 0 bases, J shed 1 base, and the junction held 6 bases outside the gene matches. Germline values: CDR1 LNHNV, CDR2 YYDKDF (reference sequence). The CDR3 DNA reads as TGTGCCACCAGCAGAGATGCCGGGACAGCTTCCTACGAGCAGTACTTC. Amino acid sequence: CATSRDAGTASYEQYF.

V usage is TRBV2 and J usage is TRBJ2-2, with D possibly matching TRBD1 (5 bases). CDR3 length: 16 amino acids. Germline V gene lookup returns CDR1 SNHLY and CDR2 FYNNEI. The V end was cut by 6 bases, the J end by 0 bases, with 14 bases between. The CDR3 region is CASRVDTVANTGELFF. CDR3 DNA sequence: TGTGCCAGCAGGGTGGACACCGTCGCGAACACCGGGGAGCTGTTTTTT.

Written as DNA, the CDR3 is TGCGCCAGCAGTCCCCTAGCGGGAGTTTTAAATGAGCAGTTCTTC. Amino acids: CASSPLAGVLNEQFF. The J gene is TRBJ2-1, the V gene TRBV5-1, with TRBD2 identical over 10 bases. CDR3 length: 15 amino acids. The germline V gene encodes CDR1 SGHRS and CDR2 YFSETQ. V dropped 5 bases and J dropped 7; count of bases not matched to a gene: 9.

V is TRBV29-1 and J is TRBJ1-6; D perhaps matches TRBD1 (6 bases). The CDR3 has 16 amino acids. V shed 7 bases and J shed 6 bases, with 22 bases lying between them. Germline lookup yields CDR1 SQVTM and CDR2 ANQGSEA. The CDR3 nucleotides read TGCAGCGCCACGGTCGGGGGCGGTGGGGCTAATTCACCCCTCCACTTT. Its translation: CSATVGGGGANSPLHF.

CDR3 in amino acids: CASSQGTGGTYEQYF. The CDR3 bases are TGCGCCAGCAGCCAAGGGACGGGGGGCACTTACGAGCAGTACTTC. The chain recombines TRBV4-1 with TRBJ2-7, with a tentative D call TRBD2 (7 bases). The CDR3 has 15 residues. V lost 1 base to trimming and J lost 4 bases, with 14 bases between them. Per germline, CDR1 MGHRA and CDR2 YSYEKL.

This clone came up a few times. This chain uses TRBV7-9 with TRBJ1-5, with D tentatively TRBD1 (5 bases). The V gene's germline CDR1 is SEHNR and CDR2 FQNEAQ (reference sequence). The CDR3 extends over 15 amino acids. V lost 9 bases and J lost 3, with 18 bases in between. The CDR3 loop is CASTTGQGLNQPQHF. The CDR3 nucleotides are TGTGCCAGTACCACCGGGCAGGGACTCAATCAGCCCCAGCATTTT.

Only a few counts were recorded for this clone. The chain uses TRBV4-1 and TRBJ1-2; TRBD1 is a possible D gene (5 bases). V was pared by 2 bases and J by 3 bases, with 16 bases between. The CDR3 consists of 16 residues. CDR1 MGHRA and CDR2 YSYEKL come from the germline V gene. The CDR3 protein is CASSQLPGEAYYGYTF. DNA for the CDR3: TGCGCCAGCAGCCAACTACCGGGGGAAGCCTACTATGGCTACACCTTC.

The rearrangement joins TRBV7-9 to TRBJ1-2; D is unclear. The CDR3 consists of 12 residues. Trimming shortened V by 5 bases and J by 5 bases, and 9 bases separated the two germline ends. CDR1 and CDR2 from the germline V gene are SEHNR and FQNEAQ (reference sequence). CDR3 residues: CASSLREYGYTF. DNA of the CDR3: TGTGCCAGCAGCCTTAGGGAGTATGGCTACACCTTC.

The chain couples TRBV5-1 to TRBJ2-1; TRBD1 matches 9 bases. V dropped 4 bases and J dropped 9; count of bases not matched to a gene: 17. CDR3 length equals 17 residues. CDR1 and CDR2 (germline): SGHRS, YFSETQ. For the CDR3, the DNA is TGCGCCAGCAGCAGGGCGTCAGGGACAGGGCGAATGATTGAGCAGTTCTTC. This codes for CASSRASGTGRMIEQFF.

The rearrangement uses TRBV4-1 and TRBJ1-5, with no clear D. V lost 0 bases and J lost 6, with 9 bases in between. The CDR3 has 14 residues. Germline CDR1 reads MGHRA; CDR2 reads YSYEKL. In nucleotides, the CDR3 is TGCGCCAGCAGCCAAGATACCGTCAGTCAGCCCCAGCATTTT. Its translation is CASSQDTVSQPQHF.

This clone has more than one count but fewer than ten. The rearrangement joins TRBV5-1 to TRBJ1-2; D may be TRBD1 (5 bases). This CDR3 has 15 residues. V dropped 2 bases and J dropped 4 bases, with 15 bases sitting between them. CDR1 is SGHRS, CDR2 YFSETQ, per germline. CDR3 protein: CASSLTEGRLYGYTF. DNA of the CDR3: TGCGCCAGCAGCTTAACGGAGGGACGGCTCTATGGCTACACCTTC. The full variable domain, its missing parts supplied by reference TRBV5-1 and TRBJ1-2, is KAGVTQTPRYLIKTRGQQVTLSCSPISGHRSVSWYQQTPGQGLQFLFEYFSETQRNKGNFPGRFSGRQFSNSRSEMNVSTLELGDSALYLCASSLTEGRLYGYTFGSGTRLTVV.

The chain recombines TRBV5-6 with TRBJ1-3; D ambiguous. Germline values: CDR1 SGHDT, CDR2 YYEEEE. CDR3 length: 17 residues. Between the trimmed V and J ends, which lost 2 bases and 0 bases, there was a span of 15 bases. DNA for the CDR3: TGTGCCAGCAGCTTAACGTCCCAGAGGCCCTCTGGAAACACCATATATTTT. Its protein is CASSLTSQRPSGNTIYF.

This chain joins TRBV7-8 and TRBJ1-4, with D unresolved. Germline V lookup: CDR1 SGHVS, CDR2 FQNEAQ. V gave up 6 bases and J gave up 7 bases, with 9 bases separating them. The CDR3 is made up of 12 amino acids. CDR3: CASRSPGEKLFF. In DNA, the CDR3 is TGTGCCAGCAGGTCCCCGGGTGAAAAACTGTTTTTT.

This clone has more than one count but fewer than ten. This chain uses TRBV7-9 with TRBJ1-1; D call uncertain. V was shortened by 2 bases and J by 0 bases, with 13 bases between the two germline ends. Germline V gives CDR1 SEHNR, CDR2 FQNEAQ (reference sequence). The CDR3 extends over 16 amino acids. The CDR3 is CASSLYSGGLNTEAFF. The CDR3 coding sequence is TGTGCCAGCAGCTTATATTCGGGCGGTTTGAACACTGAAGCTTTCTTT.

This rearrangement joins TRBV5-1 to TRBJ1-1; TRBD1 matches 8 bases. CDR1 is SGHRS, CDR2 YFSETQ, per germline. V lost 0 bases, J lost 1 base, and 5 bases stayed unmatched. The CDR3 is 16 residues long. The CDR3 loop reads CASSLGGGQANTEAFF. The CDR3 nucleotides read TGCGCCAGCAGCTTGGGAGGGGGACAGGCGAACACTGAAGCTTTCTTT.